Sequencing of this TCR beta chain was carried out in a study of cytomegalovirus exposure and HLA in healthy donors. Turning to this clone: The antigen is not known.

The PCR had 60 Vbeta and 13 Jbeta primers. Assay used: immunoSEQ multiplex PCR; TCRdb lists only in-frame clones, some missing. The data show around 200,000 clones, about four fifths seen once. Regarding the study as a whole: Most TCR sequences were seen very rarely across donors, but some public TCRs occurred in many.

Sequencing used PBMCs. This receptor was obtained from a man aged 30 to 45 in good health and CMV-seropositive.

CDR3 loop: CASGLPTGLAGSETQYF. CDR3 nucleotide sequence: TGTGCTAGTGGTTTGCCGACGGGACTAGCGGGAAGTGAGACCCAGTACTTC. The rearrangement links TRBV12-5 to TRBJ2-5; 13 bases match TRBD2. The CDR3 loop spans 17 amino acids. The germline CDR1 and CDR2 sequences are LGHNT and FRNRAP. After removal of 2 bases from V and 5 bases from J, the junction contained 8 bases not matched to a gene.